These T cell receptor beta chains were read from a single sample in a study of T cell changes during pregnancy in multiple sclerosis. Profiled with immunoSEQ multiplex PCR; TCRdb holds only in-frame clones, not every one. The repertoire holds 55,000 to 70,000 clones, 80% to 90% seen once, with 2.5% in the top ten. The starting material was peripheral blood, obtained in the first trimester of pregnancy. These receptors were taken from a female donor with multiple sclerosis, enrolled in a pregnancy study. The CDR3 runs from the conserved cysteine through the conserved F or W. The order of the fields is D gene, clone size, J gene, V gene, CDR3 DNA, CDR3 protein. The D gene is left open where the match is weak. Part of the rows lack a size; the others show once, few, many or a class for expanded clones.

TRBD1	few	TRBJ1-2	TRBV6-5	TGTGCCAGCAGCCCCGGGACAGATGGCTACACCTTC	CASSPGTDGYTF
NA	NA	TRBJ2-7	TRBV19	TGTGCCAGTACCACCAATTCAGGAATCATCGAGCAGTACTTC	CASTTNSGIIEQYF
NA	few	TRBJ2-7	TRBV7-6	TGTGCCAGCAGCGGGGACTCGTCCTACGAGCAGTACTTC	CASSGDSSYEQYF
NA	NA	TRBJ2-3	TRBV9	TGTGCCAGCAGCCAACACAGGGAGCCGCAGTATTTT	CASSQHREPQYF
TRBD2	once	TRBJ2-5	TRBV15	TGTGCCACCAGCAGAGGACCAGGGAGGGAAGAGACCCAGTACTTC	CATSRGPGREETQYF
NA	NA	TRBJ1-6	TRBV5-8	TGTGCCAGCAGCGAACCCTCTACCCCTTCACCCCTCCACTTT	CASSEPSTPSPLHF
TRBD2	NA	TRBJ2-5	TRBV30	TGTGCCTGGAGTAAAGGCAGCGGGGGGTACCAAGAGACCCAGTACTTC	CAWSKGSGGYQETQYF
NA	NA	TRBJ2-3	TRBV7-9	TGTGCCATGGGCGGGGCAGATACGCAGTATTTT	CAMGGADTQYF
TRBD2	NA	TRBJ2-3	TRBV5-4	TGTGCCAGCAGCTTAGCGGGAGGCCCCACAGATACGCAGTATTTT	CASSLAGGPTDTQYF
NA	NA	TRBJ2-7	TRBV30	TGTGCCTGGAGTTTCAACTACGAGCAGTACTTC	CAWSFNYEQYF
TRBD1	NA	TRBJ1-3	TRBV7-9	TGTGCCAGCAGGGGAAAGGGGGCCCAGCCCAGCTCTGGAAACACCATATATTTT	CASRGKGAQPSSGNTIYF
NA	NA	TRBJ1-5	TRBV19	TGTGCCAGTAGTAGCTCCGGACTTAGCAATCAGCCCCAGCATTTT	CASSSSGLSNQPQHF
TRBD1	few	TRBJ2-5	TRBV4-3	TGCGCCAGCAGCCCCGAGGTCGGACAGGGTTCAGAGACCCAGTACTTC	CASSPEVGQGSETQYF
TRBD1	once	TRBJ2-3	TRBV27	TGTGCCAGCAGTTGGACAGGGGGGTCCACAGATACGCAGTATTTT	CASSWTGGSTDTQYF
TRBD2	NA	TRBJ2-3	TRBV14	TGTGCCAGCAGCCAAGATGGCCTAGCGGGGGGGCAACATACGCAGTATTTT	CASSQDGLAGGQHTQYF
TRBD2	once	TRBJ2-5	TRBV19	TGTGCCAGTAGTGGTCTAGCGGGGGGGCTGGAGACCCAGTACTTC	CASSGLAGGLETQYF
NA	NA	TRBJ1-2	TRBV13	TGTGCCAGCAGCTTAGAAGGAACCACAGCTAACTATGGCTACACCTTC	CASSLEGTTANYGYTF
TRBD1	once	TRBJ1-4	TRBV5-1	TGCGCCAGCAGCTCCGGGACAGGTAGTGAAAAACTGTTTTTT	CASSSGTGSEKLFF
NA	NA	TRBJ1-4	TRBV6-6	TGTGCCAGCAGTACACAGGGAGTTAATGAAAAACTGTTTTTT	CASSTQGVNEKLFF
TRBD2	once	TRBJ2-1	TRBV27	TGTGCCAGCAGTTTAAAGCGGGAGTACAATGAGCAGTTCTTC	CASSLKREYNEQFF
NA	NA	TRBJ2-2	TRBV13	TGTGCCAGCAGCTCTTACACTAGGACAGAAAACACCGGGGAGCTGTTTTTT	CASSSYTRTENTGELFF
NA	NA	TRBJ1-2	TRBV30	TGTGCCTGGAGTCCAGGGGTTCGCGGCTATGGCTACACCTTC	CAWSPGVRGYGYTF
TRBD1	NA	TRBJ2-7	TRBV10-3	TGTGCCATCAGTCCGGGACAGGGTGACCACGAGCAGTACTTC	CAISPGQGDHEQYF
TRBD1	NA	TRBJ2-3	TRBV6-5	TGTGCCAGCAGTTACGGGACAGGGCGTGATACGCAGTATTTT	CASSYGTGRDTQYF